What follows is one T cell receptor (beta chain) and its context. Using immunoSEQ multiplex PCR, the repertoire was profiled, and TCRdb retains in-frame clones only, with some absent. The table has fewer than 200,000 clones, roughly 88% seen once; the top ten hold 1% to 1.5%. These data originate in a study of blood T cell repertoires in COVID-19. About the research overall: Spain, Italy and the United States supplied samples that represented acute and convalescent COVID-19. Sources were T cells, B-cell-depleted T cells, or PBMCs; the material itself was cDNA or gDNA.

Germline-derived CDR1 and CDR2 are SGHAT and FQNNGV. This CDR3 contains 13 residues. The sequenced material came from peripheral blood. The TCR comes from a man aged 60-69 years who had recovered from COVID-19. This chain uses TRBV11-2 with TRBJ2-7; 7 bases line up with TRBD1. For the CDR3, the DNA is TGTGCCAGCAGCTTCCAGCCCGGGACAGCCCCCGACGTC. It specifies CASSFQPGTAPDV.